Each of the 10 T cell receptor beta chains below was sequenced from the same sample in a study of T cells in Graves' hyperthyroidism and ophthalmopathy. RNA transcripts served as the template for amplifying TCR beta CDR3 regions. The HTBI primer set drove a first-round RT-PCR of the TCR CDR3. TCRdb redid the calling of the multiplex PCR reads with MiXCR, one entry per CDR3 protein. The sample yields 500,000 to 750,000 distinct CDR3 sequences, 15% to 19% seen once. Sequences were obtained from blood. These TCRs come from a woman aged 25 to 45 with Graves' hyperthyroidism.

There are many counts of this clonotype. This chain connects TRBV6-2 or TRBV6-3 to TRBJ2-7; D is perhaps TRBD1 or TRBD2 (5 bases each). V dropped 7 bases and J dropped 3 bases, with 16 bases sitting between them. This CDR3 has 14 residues. Germline V CDR1 and CDR2: MNHEY, SVGEGT. The chain's CDR3 is CASNSQGVVYEQYF. The CDR3 DNA reads TGTGCCAGCAACTCCCAGGGAGTCGTCTACGAGCAGTACTTC.

This clonotype was recorded a few times. The rearrangement links TRBV14 to TRBJ2-5; D not resolved. Trimming left V 0 bases short and J 1 base short, with 6 bases between. CDR1 is SGHDN and CDR2 is FVKESK in the germline V gene. This CDR3 has 14 residues. The CDR3 region has the DNA TGTGCCAGCAGCCAAGAATACTTCCAAGAGACCCAGTACTTC. This gives the protein CASSQEYFQETQYF.

For this clonotype: The junction departs from germline at one end; a sequencing error may be responsible. This chain links TRBV7-2 with TRBJ2-7; a possible D gene is TRBD1 (5 bases). Germline assignment: CDR1 SGHTA and CDR2 FQGNSA. The CDR3 is 14 residues long. CDR3 in DNA: TGTGCCAGCAGCTTAGAGCAGGGCTCCAACGAGCAGTACTTC. As protein: CASSLEQGSNEQYF.

This clonotype was counted a few times. The chain employs TRBV9 and TRBJ1-6; TRBD1 matches 10 bases. CDR1 and CDR2 (germline): SGDLS, YYNGEE. Trimming cost V 3 bases and J 9 bases; bases outside gene matches: 9. The length of the CDR3 is 16 residues. In DNA, the CDR3 is TGTGCCAGCAGCGGTCACCCGGGACAGGGGAGTTCACCCCTCCACTTT. Protein sequence: CASSGHPGQGSSPLHF.

This clonotype has ten or more counts. The gene calls are TRBV20-1 and TRBJ2-1; the match to TRBD2 covers 8 bases. Germline assignment: CDR1 DFQATT and CDR2 SNEGSKA (reference sequence). The CDR3 runs to 14 residues. V dropped 6 bases and J dropped 8; count of bases not matched to a gene: 12. CDR3 sequence: CSARGLEYLDEQFF. The CDR3 coding sequence is TGCAGTGCCCGGGGACTAGAGTATCTCGATGAGCAGTTCTTC.

The CDR3 spells CASSNRKGGRNQPQHF. CDR3 bases: TGTGCCAGCAGCAACAGAAAGGGGGGCCGCAATCAGCCCCAGCATTTT. The chain combines TRBV6-1 with TRBJ1-5; the D gene is possibly TRBD1 (6 bases). The CDR3 is 16 amino acids. Trimming took off 6 bases at V and 2 bases at J, with 17 bases between the two ends. The germline gives CDR1 MNHNS, CDR2 SASEGT.

J is TRBJ1-5 and V is TRBV12-3 or TRBV12-4, with D hard to call. V was clipped by 3 bases and J by 5 bases, with 5 bases between them. The CDR3 spans 12 residues. The CDR3 DNA sequence: TGTGCCAGCAGTTTTGATGATCAGCCCCAGCATTTT. Protein: CASSFDDQPQHF.

At least ten counts were recorded for this clonotype. The chain carries TRBV27 and TRBJ2-2; unclear D gene. Germline CDR1 MNHEY, CDR2 SMNVEV (reference sequence). This CDR3 is 13 amino acids long. V was cut by 6 bases and J by 1 base, with 6 bases left in between. CDR3 DNA: TGTGCCAGCAGCTTGCTGAACACCGGGGAGCTGTTTTTT. This translates into CASSLLNTGELFF.

This clonotype was detected many times. This chain connects TRBV12-3 or TRBV12-4 to TRBJ2-7, with a weak D call TRBD1 (5 bases). CDR3 length equals 13 residues. V lost 8 bases and J lost 2, with 13 bases in between. CDR3 DNA: TGTGCCAGCGGGTTGACAGCTACCTACGAGCAGTACTTC. Translation: CASGLTATYEQYF.

This clonotype has at least ten counts. CDR3 amino acids: CATSPGFPGRELFF. CDR3 DNA: TGTGCCACCAGTCCAGGTTTTCCAGGCCGGGAGCTGTTTTTT. The chain combines TRBV24-1 with TRBJ2-2, with D hard to call. The CDR3 length is 14 residues. The germline V and J ends were trimmed by 6 bases and 9 bases, with 16 bases remaining between them. In germline, CDR1 is KGHDR, CDR2 SFDVKD.